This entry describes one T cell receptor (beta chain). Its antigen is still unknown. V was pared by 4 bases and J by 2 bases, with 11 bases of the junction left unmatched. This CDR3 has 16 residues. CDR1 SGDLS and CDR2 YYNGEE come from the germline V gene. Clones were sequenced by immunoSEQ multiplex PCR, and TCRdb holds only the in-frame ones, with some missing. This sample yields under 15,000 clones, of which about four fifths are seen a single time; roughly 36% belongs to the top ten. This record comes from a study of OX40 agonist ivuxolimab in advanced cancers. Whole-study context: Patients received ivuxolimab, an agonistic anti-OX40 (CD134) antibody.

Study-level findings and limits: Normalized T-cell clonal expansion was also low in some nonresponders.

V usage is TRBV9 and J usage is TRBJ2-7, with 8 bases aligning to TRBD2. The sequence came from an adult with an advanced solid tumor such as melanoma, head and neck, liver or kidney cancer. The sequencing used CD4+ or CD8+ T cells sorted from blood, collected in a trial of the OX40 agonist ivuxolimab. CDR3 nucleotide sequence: TGTGCCAGCAGCACCGCAGCGGGAGAATCTCCCTACGAGCAGTACTTC. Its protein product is CASSTAAGESPYEQYF.